This T cell receptor (beta chain) was sequenced for a study of T-cell reconstitution after alpha-beta-depleted transplantation in children. Findings and limits, study-wide: After transplant, at about two months, alpha-beta T cells were reportedly derived from several hundred expanded graft clones.

Construction of the TCRbeta library involved unique molecular identifiers. In TCRdb, the PCR reads were re-called with MiXCR into one record per CDR3 protein. The data show about 600,000 distinct CDR3 sequences, 13% seen once. To note about this clonotype: Its antigen is undetermined.

The sequencing here drew on PBMCs, mostly from graft donor cells, taken 360 days after TCRalphabeta/CD19-depleted stem cell transplant. This receptor was taken from a male patient younger than 18 who had a stem cell transplant for acute myeloid leukemia, so the T cells may come from the graft donor.

CDR3 region: CASSVGFSGNTIYF. CDR3 coding DNA: TGTGCCAGCAGCGTGGGGTTCTCTGGAAACACCATATATTTT. The chain is built from TRBV7-9 and TRBJ1-3; D gene unclear. The V and J ends lost 5 bases and 0 bases respectively, with 8 bases between them. This CDR3 contains 14 residues. Per germline, CDR1 SEHNR and CDR2 FQNEAQ (reference sequence).